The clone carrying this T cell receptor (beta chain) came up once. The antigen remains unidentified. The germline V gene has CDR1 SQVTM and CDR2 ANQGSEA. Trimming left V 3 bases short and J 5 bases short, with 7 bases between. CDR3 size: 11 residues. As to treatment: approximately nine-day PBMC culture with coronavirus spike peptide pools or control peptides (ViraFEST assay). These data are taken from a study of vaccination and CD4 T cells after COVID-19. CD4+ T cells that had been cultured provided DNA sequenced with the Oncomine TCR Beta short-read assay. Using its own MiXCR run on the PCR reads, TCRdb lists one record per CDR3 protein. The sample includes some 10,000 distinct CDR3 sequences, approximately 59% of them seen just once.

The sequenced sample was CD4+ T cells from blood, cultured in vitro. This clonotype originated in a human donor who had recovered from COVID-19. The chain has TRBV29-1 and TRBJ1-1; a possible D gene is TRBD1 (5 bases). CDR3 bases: TGCAGCGTTGAGGGGGTTACTGAAGCTTTCTTT. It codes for CSVEGVTEAFF.